This T cell receptor (beta chain) was obtained from a study of blood T cell repertoires in COVID-19. Seattle enrolled patients during active infection and tracked them longitudinally. The assay was immunoSEQ multiplex PCR, and TCRdb's table has in-frame clones only and misses some. This table has approximately 330,000 clones, roughly 87% appearing once. Unmatched junction bases numbered 23, after V lost 7 bases and J lost 1 base. Germline CDR1 is LGHNT and CDR2 is FRNRAP. The CDR3 totals 20 residues. The specimen sequenced was peripheral blood. This sequence joins TRBV12-5 and TRBJ2-5; TRBD2 aligns across 8 bases. This TCR was recovered from a young man with COVID-19, enrolled during active disease. The DNA for the CDR3 is TGTGCTAGTGCCGGGGGGTTAGCGGGACTACGCATTAATATCCAAGAGACCCAGTACTTC. Its translation is CASAGGLAGLRINIQETQYF.